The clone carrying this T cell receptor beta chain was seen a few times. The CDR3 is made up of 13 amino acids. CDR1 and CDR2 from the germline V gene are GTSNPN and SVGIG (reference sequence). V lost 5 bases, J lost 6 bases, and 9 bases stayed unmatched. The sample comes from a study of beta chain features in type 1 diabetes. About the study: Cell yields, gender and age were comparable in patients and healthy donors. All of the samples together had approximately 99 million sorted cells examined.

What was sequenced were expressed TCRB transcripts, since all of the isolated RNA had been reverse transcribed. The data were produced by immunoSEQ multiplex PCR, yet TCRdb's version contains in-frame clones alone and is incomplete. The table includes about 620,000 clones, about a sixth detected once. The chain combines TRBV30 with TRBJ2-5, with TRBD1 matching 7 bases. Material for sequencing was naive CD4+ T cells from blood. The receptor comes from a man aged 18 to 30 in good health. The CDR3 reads CAWGLGTAKTQYF. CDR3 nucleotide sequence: TGTGCCTGGGGACTTGGGACAGCAAAGACCCAGTACTTC.